The clone carrying this T cell receptor (beta chain) was seen once. Its antigen is unidentified. Sequencing targeted expressed TCRB transcripts, as all isolated RNA had been reverse transcribed. Millions of reads were obtained on average from naive, central memory and regulatory T cell samples. Using immunoSEQ multiplex PCR, the repertoire was profiled, and TCRdb retains in-frame clones only, with some absent. The table includes about 230,000 clones, 9% to 10% detected once. The sample belongs to a study of beta chain features in type 1 diabetes. For the study at large: Age, gender and cell yields were alike across patients and healthy donors.

General study points: PCR might favor shorter templates, equally in patients and controls.

Germline CDR1 and CDR2: SGDLS and YYNGEE. The CDR3 has 16 residues. V lost 9 bases to trimming and J lost 2 bases, with 18 bases between them. The J gene is TRBJ2-6, the V gene TRBV9; a weak D match, TRBD2 (6 bases). This TCR was sampled from a woman younger than 35 in good health. The sample comprised naive CD4+ T cells from blood. The CDR3 sequence is CANPGGFLPGANVLTF. CDR3 DNA: TGTGCCAACCCCGGAGGGTTCCTTCCTGGGGCCAACGTCCTGACTTTC.